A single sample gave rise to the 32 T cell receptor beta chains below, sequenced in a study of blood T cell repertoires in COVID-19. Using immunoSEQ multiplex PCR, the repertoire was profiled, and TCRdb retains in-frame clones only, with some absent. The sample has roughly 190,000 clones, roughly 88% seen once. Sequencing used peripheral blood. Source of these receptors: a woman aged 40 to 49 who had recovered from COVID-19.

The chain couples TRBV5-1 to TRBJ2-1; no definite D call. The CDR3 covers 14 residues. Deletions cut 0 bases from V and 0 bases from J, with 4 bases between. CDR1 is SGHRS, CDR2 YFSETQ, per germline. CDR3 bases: TGCGCCAGCAGCTTGGCCTCCTCCTACAATGAGCAGTTCTTC. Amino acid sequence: CASSLASSYNEQFF.

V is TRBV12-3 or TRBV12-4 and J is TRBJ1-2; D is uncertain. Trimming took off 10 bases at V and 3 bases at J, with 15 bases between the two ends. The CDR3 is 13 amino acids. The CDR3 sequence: CATKTRAHYGYTF. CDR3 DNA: TGTGCCACCAAGACGAGGGCCCACTATGGCTACACCTTC.

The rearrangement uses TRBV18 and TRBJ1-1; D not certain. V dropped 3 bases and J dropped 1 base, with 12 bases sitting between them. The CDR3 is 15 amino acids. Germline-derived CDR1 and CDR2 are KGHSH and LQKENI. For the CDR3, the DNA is TGTGCCAGCTCACCCCCTTTAGGAGAGAACACTGAAGCTTTCTTT. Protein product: CASSPPLGENTEAFF.

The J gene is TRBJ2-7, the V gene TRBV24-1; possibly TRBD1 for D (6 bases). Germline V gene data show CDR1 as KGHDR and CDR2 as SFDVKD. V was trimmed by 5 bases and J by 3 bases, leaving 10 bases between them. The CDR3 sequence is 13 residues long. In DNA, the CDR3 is TGTGCCACCAGTGCAAGGGACAACTACGAGCAGTACTTC. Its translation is CATSARDNYEQYF.

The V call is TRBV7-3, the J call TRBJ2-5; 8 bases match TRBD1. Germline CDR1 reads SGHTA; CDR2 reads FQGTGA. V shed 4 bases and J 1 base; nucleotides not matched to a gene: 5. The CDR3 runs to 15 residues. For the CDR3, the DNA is TGTGCCAGCAGCTCAGGGGGCAGTTTCCAAGAGACCCAGTACTTC. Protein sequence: CASSSGGSFQETQYF. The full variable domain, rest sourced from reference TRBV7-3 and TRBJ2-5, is GAGVSQTPSNKVTEKGKYVELRCDPISGHTALYWYRQSLGQGPEFLIYFQGTGAADDSGLPNDRFFAVRPEGSVSTLKIQRTERGDSAVYLCASSSGGSFQETQYFGPGTRLLVL.

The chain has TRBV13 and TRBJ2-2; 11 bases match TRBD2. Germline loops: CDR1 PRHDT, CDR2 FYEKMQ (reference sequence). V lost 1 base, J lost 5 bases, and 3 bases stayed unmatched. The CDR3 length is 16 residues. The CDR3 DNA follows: TGTGCCAGCAGCTTAGATCCTAGCGGGAGGACCGGGGAGCTGTTTTTT. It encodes CASSLDPSGRTGELFF.

The CDR3 DNA reads TGTGCTAGTAGCAGGGGGCGCGATTCACCCCTCCACTTT. As protein: CASSRGRDSPLHF. The V and J genes are TRBV12-5 and TRBJ1-6, with 8 bases matching TRBD1. CDR1 and CDR2 (germline): LGHNT, FRNRAP. Losses at the gene ends were 8 bases for V and 8 bases for J; bases not matched to a gene: 5. CDR3 length equals 13 residues.

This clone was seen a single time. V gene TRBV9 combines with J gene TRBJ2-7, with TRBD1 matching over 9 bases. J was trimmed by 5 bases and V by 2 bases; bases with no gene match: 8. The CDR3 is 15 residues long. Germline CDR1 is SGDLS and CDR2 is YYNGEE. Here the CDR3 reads CASSVSGTGNHEQYF. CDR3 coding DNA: TGTGCCAGCAGCGTTTCCGGGACAGGGAACCACGAGCAGTACTTC. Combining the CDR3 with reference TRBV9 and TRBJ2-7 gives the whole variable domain DSGVTQTPKHLITATGQRVTLRCSPRSGDLSVYWYQQSLDQGLQFLIQYYNGEERAKGNILERFSAQQFPDLHSELNLSSLELGDSALYFCASSVSGTGNHEQYFGPGTRLTVT.

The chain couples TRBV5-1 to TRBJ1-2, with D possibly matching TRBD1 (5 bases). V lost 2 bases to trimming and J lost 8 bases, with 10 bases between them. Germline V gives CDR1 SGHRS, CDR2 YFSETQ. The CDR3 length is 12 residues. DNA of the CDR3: TGCGCCAGCAGCTTCCAGGGATTAGGCTACACCTTC. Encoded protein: CASSFQGLGYTF. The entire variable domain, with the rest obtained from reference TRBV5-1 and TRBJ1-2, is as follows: KAGVTQTPRYLIKTRGQQVTLSCSPISGHRSVSWYQQTPGQGLQFLFEYFSETQRNKGNFPGRFSGRQFSNSRSEMNVSTLELGDSALYLCASSFQGLGYTFGSGTRLTVV.

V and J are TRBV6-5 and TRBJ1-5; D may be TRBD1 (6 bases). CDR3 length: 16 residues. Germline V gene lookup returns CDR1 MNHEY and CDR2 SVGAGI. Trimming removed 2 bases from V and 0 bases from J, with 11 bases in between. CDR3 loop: CASSYGQTRSNQPQHF. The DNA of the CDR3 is TGTGCCAGCAGTTACGGACAGACCCGTAGCAATCAGCCCCAGCATTTT.

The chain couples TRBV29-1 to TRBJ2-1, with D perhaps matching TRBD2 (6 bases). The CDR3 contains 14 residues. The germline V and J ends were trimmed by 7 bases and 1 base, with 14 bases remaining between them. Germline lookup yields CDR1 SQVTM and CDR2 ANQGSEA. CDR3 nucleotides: TGCAGCGCTCTTGTTGGGGGGTCCTACAATGAGCAGTTCTTC. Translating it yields CSALVGGSYNEQFF.

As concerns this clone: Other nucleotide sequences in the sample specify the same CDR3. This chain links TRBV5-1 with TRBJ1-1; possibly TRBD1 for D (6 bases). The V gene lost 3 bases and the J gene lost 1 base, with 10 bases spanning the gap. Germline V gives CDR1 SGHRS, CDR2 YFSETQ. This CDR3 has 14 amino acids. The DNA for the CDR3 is TGCGCCAGCAGCTCCGGACAGCCGAACACTGAAGCTTTCTTT. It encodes CASSSGQPNTEAFF.

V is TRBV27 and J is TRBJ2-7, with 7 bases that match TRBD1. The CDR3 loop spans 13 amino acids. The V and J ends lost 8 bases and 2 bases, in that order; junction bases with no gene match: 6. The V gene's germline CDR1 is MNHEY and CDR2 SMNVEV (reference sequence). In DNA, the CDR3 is TGTGCCAGCTCCCGGGACAGAGCCTACGAGCAGTACTTC. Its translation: CASSRDRAYEQYF.

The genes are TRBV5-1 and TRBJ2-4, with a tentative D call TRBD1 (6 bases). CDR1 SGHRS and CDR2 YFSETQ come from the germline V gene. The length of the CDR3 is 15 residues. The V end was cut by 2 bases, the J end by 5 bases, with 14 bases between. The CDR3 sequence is CASSLTGKSENIQYF. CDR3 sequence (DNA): TGCGCCAGCAGCTTAACAGGGAAGAGCGAAAACATTCAGTACTTC.

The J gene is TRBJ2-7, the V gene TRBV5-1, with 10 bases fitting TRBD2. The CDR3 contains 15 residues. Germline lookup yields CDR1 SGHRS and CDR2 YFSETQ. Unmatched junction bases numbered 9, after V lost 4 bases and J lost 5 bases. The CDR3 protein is CASSRGAGGDDEQYF. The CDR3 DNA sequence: TGCGCCAGCAGCAGAGGAGCGGGAGGGGACGACGAGCAGTACTTC. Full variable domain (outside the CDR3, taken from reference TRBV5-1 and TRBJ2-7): KAGVTQTPRYLIKTRGQQVTLSCSPISGHRSVSWYQQTPGQGLQFLFEYFSETQRNKGNFPGRFSGRQFSNSRSEMNVSTLELGDSALYLCASSRGAGGDDEQYFGPGTRLTVT.

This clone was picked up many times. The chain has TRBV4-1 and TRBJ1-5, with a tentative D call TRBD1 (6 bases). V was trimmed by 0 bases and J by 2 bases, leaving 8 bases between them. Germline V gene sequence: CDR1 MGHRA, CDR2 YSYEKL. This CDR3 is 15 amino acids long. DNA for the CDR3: TGCGCCAGCAGCCAAGACAGGACAGGCAATCAGCCCCAGCATTTT. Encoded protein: CASSQDRTGNQPQHF.

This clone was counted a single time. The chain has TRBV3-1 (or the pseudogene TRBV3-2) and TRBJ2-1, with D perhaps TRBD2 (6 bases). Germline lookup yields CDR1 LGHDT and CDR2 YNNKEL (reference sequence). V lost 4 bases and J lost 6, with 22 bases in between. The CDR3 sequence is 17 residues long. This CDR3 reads CASSRIRTGATSNEQFF. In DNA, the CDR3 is TGTGCCAGCAGCCGCATAAGGACGGGCGCGACTAGCAATGAGCAGTTCTTC.

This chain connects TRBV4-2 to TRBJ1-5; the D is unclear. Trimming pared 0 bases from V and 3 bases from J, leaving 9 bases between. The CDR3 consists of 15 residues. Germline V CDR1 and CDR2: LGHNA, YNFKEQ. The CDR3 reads CASSQDGQNNQPQHF. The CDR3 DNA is TGTGCCAGCAGCCAAGATGGCCAGAACAATCAGCCCCAGCATTTT.

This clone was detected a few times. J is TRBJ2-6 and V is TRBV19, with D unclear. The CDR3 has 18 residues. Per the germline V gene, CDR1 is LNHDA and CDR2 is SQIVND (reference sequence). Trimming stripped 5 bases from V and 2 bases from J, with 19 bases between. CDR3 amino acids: CASSPQFIAQAGANVLTF. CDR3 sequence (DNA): TGTGCCAGTAGTCCTCAATTCATCGCTCAGGCTGGGGCCAACGTCCTGACTTTC.

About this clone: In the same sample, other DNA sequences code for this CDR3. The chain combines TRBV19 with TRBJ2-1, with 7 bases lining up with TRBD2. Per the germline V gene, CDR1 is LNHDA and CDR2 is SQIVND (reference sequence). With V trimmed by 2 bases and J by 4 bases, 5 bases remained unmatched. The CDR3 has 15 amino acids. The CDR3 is CASSISSGDYNEQFF. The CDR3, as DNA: TGTGCCAGTAGTATATCCAGCGGGGATTACAATGAGCAGTTCTTC.

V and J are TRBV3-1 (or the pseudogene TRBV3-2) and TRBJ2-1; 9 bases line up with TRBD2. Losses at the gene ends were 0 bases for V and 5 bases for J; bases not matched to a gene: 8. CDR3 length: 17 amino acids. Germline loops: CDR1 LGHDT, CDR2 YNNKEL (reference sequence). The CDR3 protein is CASSQDQAGGVDNEQFF. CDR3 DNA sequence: TGTGCCAGCAGCCAAGATCAGGCGGGGGGGGTCGACAATGAGCAGTTCTTC.

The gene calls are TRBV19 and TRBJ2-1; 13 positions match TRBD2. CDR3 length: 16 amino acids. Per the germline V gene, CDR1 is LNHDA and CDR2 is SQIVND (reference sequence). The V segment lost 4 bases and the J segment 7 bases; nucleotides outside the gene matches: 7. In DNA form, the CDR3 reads TGTGCCAGTAGTAAAGTCCCGACTAGCGGGGGGAATGAGCAGTTCTTC. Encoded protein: CASSKVPTSGGNEQFF.

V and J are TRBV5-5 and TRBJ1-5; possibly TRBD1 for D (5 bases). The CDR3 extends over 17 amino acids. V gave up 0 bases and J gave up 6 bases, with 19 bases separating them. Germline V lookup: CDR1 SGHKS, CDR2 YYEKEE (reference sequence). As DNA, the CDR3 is TGTGCCAGCAGCTTGGGAGGGGACGGGAGGTTCGGTCAGCCCCAGCATTTT. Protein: CASSLGGDGRFGQPQHF.

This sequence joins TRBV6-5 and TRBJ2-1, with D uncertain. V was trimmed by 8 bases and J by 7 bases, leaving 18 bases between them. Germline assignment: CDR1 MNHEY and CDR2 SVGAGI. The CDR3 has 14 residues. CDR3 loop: CASVELAYTNEQFF. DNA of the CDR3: TGTGCCAGCGTGGAATTAGCATATACAAATGAGCAGTTCTTC.

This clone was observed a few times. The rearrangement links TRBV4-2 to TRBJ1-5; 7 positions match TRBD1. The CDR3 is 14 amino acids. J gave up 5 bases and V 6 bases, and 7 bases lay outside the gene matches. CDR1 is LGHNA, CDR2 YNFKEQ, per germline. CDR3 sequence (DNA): TGTGCCAGCAGTACTAGGGGGCTGGATCAGCCCCAGCATTTT. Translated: CASSTRGLDQPQHF.

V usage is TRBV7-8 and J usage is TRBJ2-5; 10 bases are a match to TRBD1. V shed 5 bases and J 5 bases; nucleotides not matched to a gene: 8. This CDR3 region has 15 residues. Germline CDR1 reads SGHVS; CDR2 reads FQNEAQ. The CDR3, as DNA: TGTGCCAGCAGCGATCCGGGACAGGGGTGGGAGACCCAGTACTTC. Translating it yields CASSDPGQGWETQYF.

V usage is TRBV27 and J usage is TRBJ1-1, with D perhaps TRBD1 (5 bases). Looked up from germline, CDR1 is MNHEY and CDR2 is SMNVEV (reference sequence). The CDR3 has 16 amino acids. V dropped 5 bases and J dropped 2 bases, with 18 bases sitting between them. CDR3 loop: CASSRWGEGRNTEAFF. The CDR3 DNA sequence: TGTGCCAGCAGTCGGTGGGGGGAGGGGAGAAACACTGAAGCTTTCTTT.

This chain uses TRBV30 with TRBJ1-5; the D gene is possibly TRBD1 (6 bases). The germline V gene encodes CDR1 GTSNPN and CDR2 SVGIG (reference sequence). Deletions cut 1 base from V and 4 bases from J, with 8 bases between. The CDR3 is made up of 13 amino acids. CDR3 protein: CAWSGTANQPQHF. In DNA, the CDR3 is TGTGCCTGGAGTGGGACAGCTAATCAGCCCCAGCATTTT.

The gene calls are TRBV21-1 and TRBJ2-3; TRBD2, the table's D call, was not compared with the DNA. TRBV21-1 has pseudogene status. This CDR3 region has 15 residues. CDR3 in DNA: TGTGCCAGCAGCAAGCTAGCGGGATTCGGGGATACGCAGTATTTT. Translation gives CASSKLAGFGDTQYF.

The CDR3: CASSPRGARTEAFF. The DNA for the CDR3 is TGTGCCAGCAGCCCACGGGGGGCGCGCACTGAAGCTTTCTTT. V is TRBV7-2 and J is TRBJ1-1, with D tentatively TRBD1 (6 bases). The CDR3 consists of 14 residues. Germline lookup yields CDR1 SGHTA and CDR2 FQGNSA. With 5 bases removed from V and 4 bases from J, the gap between germline ends came to 14 bases.

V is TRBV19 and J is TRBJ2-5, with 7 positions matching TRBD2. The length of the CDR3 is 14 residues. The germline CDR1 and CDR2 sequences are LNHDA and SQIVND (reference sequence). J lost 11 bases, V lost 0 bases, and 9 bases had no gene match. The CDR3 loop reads CASSIDSSRREQYF. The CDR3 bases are TGTGCCAGTAGTATAGATTCATCACGGCGGGAGCAGTACTTC.

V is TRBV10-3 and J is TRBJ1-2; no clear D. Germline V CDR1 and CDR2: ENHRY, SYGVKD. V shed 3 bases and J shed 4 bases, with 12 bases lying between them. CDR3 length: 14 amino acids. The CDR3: CAISDWSRTYGYTF. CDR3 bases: TGTGCCATCAGTGATTGGAGCAGAACCTATGGCTACACCTTC.